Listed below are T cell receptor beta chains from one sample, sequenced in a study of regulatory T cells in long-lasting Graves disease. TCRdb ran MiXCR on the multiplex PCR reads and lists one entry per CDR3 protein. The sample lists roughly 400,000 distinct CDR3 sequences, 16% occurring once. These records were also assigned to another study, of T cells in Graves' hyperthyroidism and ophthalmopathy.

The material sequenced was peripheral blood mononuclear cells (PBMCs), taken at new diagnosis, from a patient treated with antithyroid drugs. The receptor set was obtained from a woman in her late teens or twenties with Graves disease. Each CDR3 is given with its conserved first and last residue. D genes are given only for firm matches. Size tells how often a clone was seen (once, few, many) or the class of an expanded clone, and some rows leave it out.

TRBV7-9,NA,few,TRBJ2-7,TGTGCCAGCACAACCGATTACGAGCAGTACTTC,CASTTDYEQYF
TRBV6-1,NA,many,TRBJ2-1,TGTGCCAGCAGCCCCTCCGGGACCTACCCCCATGAGCAGTTCTTC,CASSPSGTYPHEQFF
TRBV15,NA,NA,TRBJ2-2,TGTGCCACCAGCAGAGGGCGGAACACCGGGGAGCTGTTTTTT,CATSRGRNTGELFF
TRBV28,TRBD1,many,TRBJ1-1,TGTGCCAGCAGTCCCCCGGGACAGGGGTTAGACGGGGCCCACCGGACTGAAGCTTTCTTT,CASSPPGQGLDGAHRTEAFF
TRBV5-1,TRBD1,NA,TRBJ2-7,TGCGCCAGCAGCTTGGGCACCGGGACAGCTCTTTACGAGCAGTACTTC,CASSLGTGTALYEQYF
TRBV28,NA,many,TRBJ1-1,TGTGCCAGCGGAAACAGGGAGGTCGCTGAAGCTTTCTTT,CASGNREVAEAFF
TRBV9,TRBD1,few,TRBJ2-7,TGTGCCAGCAGACTATCAGGGGGCTACGAGCAGTACTTC,CASRLSGGYEQYF
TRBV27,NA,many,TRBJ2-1,TGTGCCAGCAGTACCCCGACCCCAGGTGGGCTTAATGAGCAGTTCTTC,CASSTPTPGGLNEQFF
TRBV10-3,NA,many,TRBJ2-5,TGTGCCATCAGTGAGCGTGGGGGAGAGACCCAGTACTTC,CAISERGGETQYF
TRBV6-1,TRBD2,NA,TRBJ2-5,TGTGCCAGCAGTGATTGGGCGGGAGGGCGAGAGACCCAGTACTTC,CASSDWAGGRETQYF
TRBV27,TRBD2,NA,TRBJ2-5,TGTGCCAGCAGGGAACTAGCGGGGGAGACCCAGTACTTC,CASRELAGETQYF
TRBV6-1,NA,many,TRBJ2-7,TGTGCCAGCACTGGGCTGACCTACGAGCAGTACTTC,CASTGLTYEQYF
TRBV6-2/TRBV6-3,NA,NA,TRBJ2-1,TGTGCCAGCAGTCTCTTCGGGGGCGGGTCCTACAATGAGCAGTTCTTC,CASSLFGGGSYNEQFF
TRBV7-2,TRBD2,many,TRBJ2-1,TGTGCCAGCAGCTTAGGCCTAGCGGGAGGCCGGAGGGATGAGCAGTTCTTC,CASSLGLAGGRRDEQFF
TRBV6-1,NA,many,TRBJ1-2,TGTGCCAGCAGACCACAGGGTCGGGTCTGGATAGGCTACACCTTC,CASRPQGRVWIGYTF
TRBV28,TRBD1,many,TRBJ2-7,TGTGCCAGCAAGACAGGGGGTAGGTACGAGCAGTACTTC,CASKTGGRYEQYF
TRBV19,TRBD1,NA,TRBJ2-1,TGTGCCAGTAGTAACTGGACAGGGTACAATGAGCAGTTCTTC,CASSNWTGYNEQFF
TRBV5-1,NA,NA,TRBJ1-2,TGCGCCAGCAGCTTGCAAGGAACCCCCCGCTATGGCTACACCTTC,CASSLQGTPRYGYTF
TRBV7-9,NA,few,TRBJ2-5,TGTGCCAGCAGCCCACAGGGTTGGGGGCAAGAGACCCAGTACTTC,CASSPQGWGQETQYF
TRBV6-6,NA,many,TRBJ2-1,TGTGCCAGCAGTTACTCGACCTGGGCTGTAGCTTACAATGAGCAGTTCTTC,CASSYSTWAVAYNEQFF
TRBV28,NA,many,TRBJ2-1,TGTGCCAGCAGTCCTCCGGGGCCTACCCTCAATGAGCAGTTCTTC,CASSPPGPTLNEQFF
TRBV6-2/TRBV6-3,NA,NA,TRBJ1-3,TGTGCCAGCAGTTACCGGCGGGTATTCCCTGGAAACACCATATATTTT,CASSYRRVFPGNTIYF
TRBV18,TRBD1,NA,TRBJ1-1,TGTGCCAGCTCACTTTTGACAGGGGACTTATTGAACACTGAAGCTTTCTTT,CASSLLTGDLLNTEAFF
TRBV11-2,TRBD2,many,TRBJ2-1,TGTGCCAGCAGCCACCCGGGACTAGCTATGGATGAGCAGTTCTTC,CASSHPGLAMDEQFF
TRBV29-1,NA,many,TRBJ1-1,TGCAGCGTTGACCCAAACACTGAAGCTTTCTTT,CSVDPNTEAFF
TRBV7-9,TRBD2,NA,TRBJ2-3,TGTGCCAGCAGCCCCCCTACTAGCGGGAGGGCCGAGACAGATACGCAGTATTTT,CASSPPTSGRAETDTQYF
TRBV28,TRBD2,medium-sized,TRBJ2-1,TGTGCCAGCAGTTTTGTGACGGGAGGGCCCTACAATGAGCAGTTCTTC,CASSFVTGGPYNEQFF
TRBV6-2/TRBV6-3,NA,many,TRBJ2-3,TGTGCCAGCAGTCCTAGACTAGTAGCAGATACGCAGTATTTT,CASSPRLVADTQYF
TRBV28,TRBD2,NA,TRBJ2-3,TGTGCCAGCAGTTCCCTTAGCGGGGCACGCACAGATACGCAGTATTTT,CASSSLSGARTDTQYF
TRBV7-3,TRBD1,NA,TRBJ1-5,TGTGCCAGCAGCAATTTTGACAGGGGTTGCCAGCCCCAGCATTTT,CASSNFDRGCQPQHF
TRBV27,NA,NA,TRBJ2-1,TGTGCCAGCAGTTTGAAACGGCAAACTAGTTTCCACAATGAGCAGTTCTTC,CASSLKRQTSFHNEQFF
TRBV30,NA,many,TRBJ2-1,TGTGCCTGGAGTGTACACGTTTACAATGAGCAGTTCTTC,CAWSVHVYNEQFF
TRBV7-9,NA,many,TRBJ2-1,TGTGCCAGCAGCTTAACCGGGAACGGTGAGCAGTTCTTC,CASSLTGNGEQFF
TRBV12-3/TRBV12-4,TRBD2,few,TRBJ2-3,TGTGCCGGCAGTTTGAGCGGGAGGCTAGATACGCAGTATTTT,CAGSLSGRLDTQYF
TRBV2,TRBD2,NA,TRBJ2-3,TGTGCCAGCAGTTCTGTAGCGGGAGAGGATACGCAGTATTTT,CASSSVAGEDTQYF
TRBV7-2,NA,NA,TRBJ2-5,TGTGCCAGCAGCCCCCAGAAGGGGGTGGAGACCCAGTACTTC,CASSPQKGVETQYF
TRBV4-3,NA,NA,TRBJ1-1,TGCGCCAGCAGCCGGGTACAGGGTAGAGCTTTCTTT,CASSRVQGRAFF
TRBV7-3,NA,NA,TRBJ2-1,TGTGCCAGCAGCTTTGGTCCGGGACACGCGCCCAATGAGCAGTTCTTC,CASSFGPGHAPNEQFF
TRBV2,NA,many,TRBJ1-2,TGTGCCAGCAGTGAAGTGGCCAGGGTGGGTGGCTACACCTTC,CASSEVARVGGYTF
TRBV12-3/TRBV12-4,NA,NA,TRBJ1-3,TGTGCCAGCCGGGGGGACGGCGTCTCTGGAAACACCATATATTTT,CASRGDGVSGNTIYF
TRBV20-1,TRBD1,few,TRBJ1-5,TGCAGTGCTGGACAGGGTAGTCAGCCCCAGCATTTT,CSAGQGSQPQHF
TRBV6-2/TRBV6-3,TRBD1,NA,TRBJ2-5,TGTGCCAGCAGTGAAGACCCGACAGGGTATGTGCAAGAGACCCAGTACTTC,CASSEDPTGYVQETQYF
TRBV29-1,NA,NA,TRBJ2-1,TGCAGCGCCGAGCCTAGGTTTGGCAATGAGCAGTTCTTC,CSAEPRFGNEQFF
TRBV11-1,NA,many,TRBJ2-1,TGTGCCAGCAGCTTAGAGGAAGAGGCCTACAATGAGCAGTTCTTC,CASSLEEEAYNEQFF
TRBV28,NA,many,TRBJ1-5,TGTGCCAGCACTGACGCGGACAGTCCTTATCGCAATCAGCCCCAGCATTTT,CASTDADSPYRNQPQHF
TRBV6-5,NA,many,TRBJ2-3,TGTGCCAGCAGTTTGGGAAGGAGTAGCACAGATACGCAGTATTTT,CASSLGRSSTDTQYF
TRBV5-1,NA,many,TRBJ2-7,TGCGCCACCGCGGGCGCCCCCGGTCCCTACGAGCAGTACTTC,CATAGAPGPYEQYF
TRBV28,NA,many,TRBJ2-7,TGTGCCAGCAGTCACACCCGTGGAGGCTACGAGCAGTACTTC,CASSHTRGGYEQYF
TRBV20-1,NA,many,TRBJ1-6,TGCAGTGCTAGACGCACCGATCTTTCACCCCTCCACTTT,CSARRTDLSPLHF
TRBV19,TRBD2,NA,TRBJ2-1,TGTGCCAGTAGTTTAAGCGGGGGCCGATACAATGAGCAGTTCTTC,CASSLSGGRYNEQFF
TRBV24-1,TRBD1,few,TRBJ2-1,TGTGCCACCAGTGAATCCGGGACAGGTCCCTACAATGAGCAGTTCTTC,CATSESGTGPYNEQFF
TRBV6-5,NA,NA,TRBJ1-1,TGTGCCAGCAGTTATAACGCGAACACTGAAGCTTTCTTT,CASSYNANTEAFF
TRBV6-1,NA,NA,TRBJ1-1,TGTGCCAGTAGGACCATCCTCTTGAACACTGAAGCTTTCTTT,CASRTILLNTEAFF
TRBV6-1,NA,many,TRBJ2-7,TGTGCCAGCAGTGAAGCGTACAATAGAGGCGAGCAGTACTTC,CASSEAYNRGEQYF
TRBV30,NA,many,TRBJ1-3,TGTGCCTGGATCGTAGGTGGAAACACCATATATTTT,CAWIVGGNTIYF
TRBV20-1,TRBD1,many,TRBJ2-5,TGCAGTGCATCGGACAGGGGGCGTGGGGGGTCCCAGTACTTC,CSASDRGRGGSQYF
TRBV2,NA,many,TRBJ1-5,TGTGCCAGCAGTGGTCAGTACAGGGCGGGCAATCAGCCCCAGCATTTT,CASSGQYRAGNQPQHF
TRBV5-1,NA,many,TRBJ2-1,TGCGCCAGCAGCGAAAAAAAGGGGGGCCGTCGACAATGGGATGAGCAGTTCTTC,CASSEKKGGRRQWDEQFF
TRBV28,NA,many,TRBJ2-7,TGTGCCAGCAGTTTTCGGGGGTTCCTCTCCTACGAGCAGTACTTC,CASSFRGFLSYEQYF